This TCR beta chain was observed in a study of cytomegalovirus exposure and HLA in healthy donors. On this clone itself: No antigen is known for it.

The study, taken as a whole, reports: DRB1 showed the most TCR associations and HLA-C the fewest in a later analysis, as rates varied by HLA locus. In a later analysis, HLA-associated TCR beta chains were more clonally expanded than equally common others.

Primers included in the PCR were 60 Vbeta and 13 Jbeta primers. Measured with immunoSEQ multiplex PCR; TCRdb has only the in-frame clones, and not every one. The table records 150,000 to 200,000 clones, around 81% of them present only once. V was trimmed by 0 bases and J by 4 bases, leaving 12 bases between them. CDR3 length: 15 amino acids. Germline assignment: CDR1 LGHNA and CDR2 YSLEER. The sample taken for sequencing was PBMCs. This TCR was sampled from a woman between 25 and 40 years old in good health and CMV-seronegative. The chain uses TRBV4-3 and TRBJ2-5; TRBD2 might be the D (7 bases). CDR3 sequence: CASSQDGGRGETQYF. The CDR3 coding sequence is TGCGCCAGCAGCCAAGACGGGGGGCGGGGAGAGACCCAGTACTTC.